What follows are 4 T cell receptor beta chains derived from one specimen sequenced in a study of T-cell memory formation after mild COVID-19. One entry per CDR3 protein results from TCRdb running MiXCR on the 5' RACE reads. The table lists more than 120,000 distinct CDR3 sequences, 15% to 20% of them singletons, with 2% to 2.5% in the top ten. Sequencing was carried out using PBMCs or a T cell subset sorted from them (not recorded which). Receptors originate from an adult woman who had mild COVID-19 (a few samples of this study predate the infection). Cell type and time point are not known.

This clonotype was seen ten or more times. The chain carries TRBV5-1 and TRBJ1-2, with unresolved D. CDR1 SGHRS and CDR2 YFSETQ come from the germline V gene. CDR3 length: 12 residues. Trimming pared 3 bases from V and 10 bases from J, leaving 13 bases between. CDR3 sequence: CASSSENSPYTF. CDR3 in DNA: TGCGCCAGCAGCTCCGAGAACAGTCCCTACACCTTC. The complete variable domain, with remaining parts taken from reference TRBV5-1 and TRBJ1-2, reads KAGVTQTPRYLIKTRGQQVTLSCSPISGHRSVSWYQQTPGQGLQFLFEYFSETQRNKGNFPGRFSGRQFSNSRSEMNVSTLELGDSALYLCASSSENSPYTFGSGTRLTVV.

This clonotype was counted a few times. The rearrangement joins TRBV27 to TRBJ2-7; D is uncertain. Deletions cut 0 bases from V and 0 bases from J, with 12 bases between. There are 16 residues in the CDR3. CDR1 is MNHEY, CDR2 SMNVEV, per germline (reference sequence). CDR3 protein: CASSLSRTRSSYEQYF. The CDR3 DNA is TGTGCCAGCAGTTTATCCCGAACACGAAGCTCCTACGAGCAGTACTTC.

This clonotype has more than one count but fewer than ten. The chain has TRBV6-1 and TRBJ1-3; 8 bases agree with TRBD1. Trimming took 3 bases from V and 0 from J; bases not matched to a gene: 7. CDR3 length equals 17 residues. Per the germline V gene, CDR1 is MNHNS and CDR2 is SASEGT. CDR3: CASSETTGGFSGNTIYF. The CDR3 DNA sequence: TGTGCCAGCAGTGAGACCACAGGGGGATTCTCTGGAAACACCATATATTTT.

CDR3 residues: CASSSNTGTGYNEQFF. CDR3 DNA sequence: TGCGCCAGCAGCTCCAACACCGGGACAGGATACAATGAGCAGTTCTTC. The chain uses TRBV5-1 and TRBJ2-1; 8 bases match TRBD1. Germline CDR1 is SGHRS and CDR2 is YFSETQ. J was trimmed by 4 bases and V by 3 bases; bases with no gene match: 9. There are 16 residues in the CDR3.